A selection of T cell receptor beta chains follows, all from one sample in a study of technical replicates of blood from a handful of donors. Libraries were prepared by immunoSEQ multiplex PCR; TCRdb keeps only in-frame clonotypes and omits some of them. The repertoire includes over 85,000 clones, 90% to 95% of them detected once, and around 0.25% sits in the top ten. Sequenced: T cells isolated from PBMCs. Source of these receptors: a human donor in good health. The CDR3 runs from the conserved cysteine through the conserved F or W. D genes are given only for firm matches. For some rows the clone size is stated as once, few or many, or as a class when expanded; others skip it.

>13|-|TRBV5-1|TRBJ1-4|-
TGCGCCAGCAGCTTGGGGGGCCAGGAAAAACTGTTTTTT
CASSLGGQEKLFF
>15|TRBD1|TRBV7-9|TRBJ2-1|-
TGTGCCAGCAGCCGACAGGGGGCCTCCTACAATGAGCAGTTCTTC
CASSRQGASYNEQFF
>14|-|TRBV19|TRBJ2-2|once
TGTGCCAGTAGAAAACAGGGGAACACCGGGGAGCTGTTTTTT
CASRKQGNTGELFF
>16|TRBD1|TRBV19|TRBJ1-3|-
TGTGCCAGTAGTATTTCACGGGACAGCTCTGGAAACACCATATATTTT
CASSISRDSSGNTIYF
>20|TRBD2|TRBV4-1|TRBJ2-6|-
TGCGCCAGCAGCCAAGGGCGACTAGCGGGAGGGACGGAAGGGGCCAACGTCCTGACTTTC
CASSQGRLAGGTEGANVLTF
>15|TRBD2|TRBV6-5|TRBJ2-7|-
TGTGCCAGCAGTTACTCGCAGGCGGGGGGGTACGAGCAGTACTTC
CASSYSQAGGYEQYF
>14|TRBD2|TRBV30|TRBJ2-1|-
TGTGCCTGGTTCGCGGGGGGCTCCTACAATGAGCAGTTCTTC
CAWFAGGSYNEQFF
>11|-|TRBV9|TRBJ1-1|-
TGTGCCAGCAGCGTAGAGGGGGAAGCTTTCTTT
CASSVEGEAFF
>13|-|TRBV5-4|TRBJ1-3|-
TGTGCCAGCAGCTTGGCCTCGGGGAACACCATATATTTT
CASSLASGNTIYF
>15|-|TRBV5-1|TRBJ1-1|-
TGCGCCAGCAGCTTGTTTTCGGGGATGAACACTGAAGCTTTCTTT
CASSLFSGMNTEAFF
>18|TRBD2|TRBV12-5|TRBJ2-7|-
TGTGCTAGTGGTTTGGGCACCAAAGCGGGGGCAAACTCCTACGAGCAGTACTTC
CASGLGTKAGANSYEQYF
>14|-|TRBV5-1|TRBJ2-5|-
TGCGCCAGCACCGGAAGCGGCAACCAAGAGACCCAGTACTTC
CASTGSGNQETQYF
>13|TRBD2|TRBV6-5|TRBJ2-1|-
TGTGCCAGCGGCGGGAGGCGGGGGAATGAGCAGTTCTTC
CASGGRRGNEQFF
>18|TRBD1|TRBV5-6|TRBJ2-5|-
TGTGCCAGCAGCATCGGGACAGGGAGAAACCCCCGGCAAGAGACCCAGTACTTC
CASSIGTGRNPRQETQYF
>15|-|TRBV7-9|TRBJ2-7|-
TGTGCCAGCAGCTTAGGTTTGGCGGCTAACTACGAGCAGTACTTC
CASSLGLAANYEQYF
>13|-|TRBV19|TRBJ1-1|-
TGTGCCAGTAGTATAGACAGGGAATTAATGGCTTTCTTT
CASSIDRELMAFF
>16|TRBD1|TRBV28|TRBJ2-7|-
TGTGCCAGCAGTTTGTATGACAGGGGGCCCTCCTACGAGCAGTACTTC
CASSLYDRGPSYEQYF
>18|TRBD2|TRBV11-2|TRBJ2-2|-
TGTGCCAGCAGACTAAGGGCGGGACTAGCGGGAGTTAGCGGGGAGCTGTTTTTT
CASRLRAGLAGVSGELFF
>15|TRBD1|TRBV2|TRBJ2-7|-
TGTGCCAGCAGTGAACGAAGACAGGGTATGAACGAGCAGTACTTC
CASSERRQGMNEQYF
>16|TRBD2|TRBV10-1|TRBJ2-1|-
TGCGCCAGCAGCCCTCTAGCGGGAGGGCCAGACAATGAGCAGTTCTTC
CASSPLAGGPDNEQFF
>14|TRBD2|TRBV9|TRBJ2-7|-
TGTGCCAGCAGCGTAGGACTAGCGGGCGGCGAGCAGTACTTC
CASSVGLAGGEQYF
>17|TRBD1|TRBV5-1|TRBJ2-2|-
TGCGCCAGCAGCCCACGGACCGGACAGGGGGCGTTGGGGGAGCTGTTTTTT
CASSPRTGQGALGELFF
>15|-|TRBV11-2|TRBJ2-5|once
TGTGCCAGCAGCTTATTCGGCGGGGGCAAAGAGACCCAGTACTTC
CASSLFGGGKETQYF
>14|-|TRBV4-2|TRBJ2-1|-
TGTGCCAGCAGCCAAGAAGCCTCTAGGAATGAGCAGTTCTTC
CASSQEASRNEQFF
>18|TRBD1|TRBV13|TRBJ1-2|-
TGTGCCAGCAGCTCGTGGGACAGGGGTCCTCATATTAACTATGGCTACACCTTC
CASSSWDRGPHINYGYTF
>13|TRBD2|TRBV28|TRBJ2-1|once
TGTGCCAGCCAGAGCGGGGGGGGAGGTGAGCAGTTCTTC
CASQSGGGGEQFF
>15|TRBD1|TRBV6-1|TRBJ1-6|many
TGTGCCAGCAGCGATAGGGACAGGGATTTATCACCCCTCCACTTT
CASSDRDRDLSPLHF
>15|TRBD1|TRBV7-9|TRBJ1-6|few
TGTGCCAGCAGCCCCTTAGACAGGGATAATTCACCCCTCCACTTT
CASSPLDRDNSPLHF
>12|-|TRBV5-1|TRBJ2-5|-
TGCGCCAGCGGATCAGGGGAAGAGACCCAGTACTTC
CASGSGEETQYF
>16|TRBD1|TRBV5-1|TRBJ1-4|-
TGCGCCAGCAGCTTCCTACAGGGGGATCCGAATGAAAAACTGTTTTTT
CASSFLQGDPNEKLFF
>15|TRBD1|TRBV9|TRBJ2-5|-
TGTGCCAGCAGCGTAGCAGGGACAGCTGAAGAGACCCAGTACTTC
CASSVAGTAEETQYF
>13|TRBD2|TRBV7-6|TRBJ2-1|-
TGTGCCAGCGTAGCGGGAGACTACAATGAGCAGTTCTTC
CASVAGDYNEQFF
>15|TRBD1|TRBV7-8|TRBJ1-5|-
TGTGCCAGCAGCCGTGACAGGGGTCCATCTCAGCCCCAGCATTTT
CASSRDRGPSQPQHF
>16|-|TRBV27|TRBJ1-1|-
TGTGCCAGCAGTTTATCGCGGCAGAGGTTGCTCACTGAAGCTTTCTTT
CASSLSRQRLLTEAFF
>14|TRBD1|TRBV7-9|TRBJ2-5|-
TGTGCCAGCAGCTTATTACAGGGGCAAGAGACCCAGTACTTC
CASSLLQGQETQYF
>14|TRBD1|TRBV5-6|TRBJ2-4|-
TGTGCCAGCAGCTTGGGGGGACAGGGAAACACTCAGTACTTC
CASSLGGQGNTQYF
>12|-|TRBV2|TRBJ1-1|-
TGTGCCAGCAGTGTAGAGCCGACTGAAGCTTTCTTT
CASSVEPTEAFF
>12|-|TRBV5-4|TRBJ2-1|few
TGTGCCAGCAGCCTAGACTACAATGAGCAGTTCTTC
CASSLDYNEQFF
>13|-|TRBV27|TRBJ2-1|-
TGTGCCAGCAGTCCTAGATTCGGGAATGAGCAGTTCTTC
CASSPRFGNEQFF
>17|-|TRBV6-4|TRBJ2-5|-
TGTGCCAGCATCTTGTACGTGAGGTTCTCTTCCCGGGAGACCCAGTACTTC
CASILYVRFSSRETQYF
>16|-|TRBV21-1|TRBJ2-2|-
TGTGCCAGCAGCATAAAACAGGGGCTAAACACCGGGGAGCTGTTTTTT
CASSIKQGLNTGELFF
>16|TRBD2|TRBV19|TRBJ2-3|once
TGTGCCAGTAGTATCCCTCAGCGGGAGGGCCGGGGTACGCAGTATTTT
CASSIPQREGRGTQYF
>14|-|TRBV7-9|TRBJ2-2|-
TGTGCCAGCAGCTTAAGCCTCAACACCGGGGAGCTGTTTTTT
CASSLSLNTGELFF
>17|-|TRBV7-9|TRBJ1-4|once
TGTGCCAGCAGCTTAGTCAGTACCTTCCCAACTAATGAAAAACTGTTTTTT
CASSLVSTFPTNEKLFF
>13|-|TRBV4-1|TRBJ1-1|-
TGCGCCAGCAGCCACGTAGGGGTGGCTGAAGCTTTCTTT
CASSHVGVAEAFF
>17|-|TRBV2|TRBJ1-3|-
TGTGCCAGCAGTAGAAACAGGGTCTCGGTTTCTGGAAACACCATATATTTT
CASSRNRVSVSGNTIYF
>18|TRBD2|TRBV28|TRBJ2-1|-
TGTGCCAGCAGTTTGATGTTTGTCAGCGGGAGCTCCTACAATGAGCAGTTCTTC
CASSLMFVSGSSYNEQFF
>14|-|TRBV7-9|TRBJ2-2|-
TGTGCCAGCAGCTCTTGGGGGGAGACCGGGGAGCTGTTTTTT
CASSSWGETGELFF
>14|TRBD1|TRBV5-1|TRBJ1-1|-
TGCGCCAGCAGCGCAATACAGGGGAGGACTGAAGCTTTCTTT
CASSAIQGRTEAFF
>15|-|TRBV7-9|TRBJ2-1|-
TGTGCCAGCAGCTTAGCACAGGGCTCCTACAATGAGCAGTTCTTC
CASSLAQGSYNEQFF
>16|TRBD2|TRBV6-6|TRBJ2-7|-
TGTGCCAGCACCGAGGAACTAGCGGGAGGGAGGAACGAGCAGTACTTC
CASTEELAGGRNEQYF
>12|TRBD1|TRBV29-1|TRBJ1-2|-
TGCAGCGTCGCCGACAGGGGGAGCGGCTACACCTTC
CSVADRGSGYTF
>14|TRBD1|TRBV5-1|TRBJ2-1|-
TGCGCCAGCACGGACAGGGGCTCCTACAATGAGCAGTTCTTC
CASTDRGSYNEQFF